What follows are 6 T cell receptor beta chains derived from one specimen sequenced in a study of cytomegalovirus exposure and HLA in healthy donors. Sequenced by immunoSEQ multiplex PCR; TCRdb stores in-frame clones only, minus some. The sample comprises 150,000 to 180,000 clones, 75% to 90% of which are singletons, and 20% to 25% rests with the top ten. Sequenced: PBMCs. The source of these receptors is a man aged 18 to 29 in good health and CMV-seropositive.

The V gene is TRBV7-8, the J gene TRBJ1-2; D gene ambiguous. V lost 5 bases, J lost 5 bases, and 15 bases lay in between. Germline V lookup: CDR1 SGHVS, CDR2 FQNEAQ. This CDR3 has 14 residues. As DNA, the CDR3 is TGTGCCAGCAGCCCCATCATGGCTAGGTATGGCTACACCTTC. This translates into CASSPIMARYGYTF.

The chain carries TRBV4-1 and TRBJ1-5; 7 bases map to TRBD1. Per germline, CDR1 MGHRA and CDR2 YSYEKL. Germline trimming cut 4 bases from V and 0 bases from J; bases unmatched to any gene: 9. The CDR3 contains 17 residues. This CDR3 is CASSRGGQAYSNQPQHF. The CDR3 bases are TGCGCCAGCAGCCGGGGCGGACAGGCCTATAGCAATCAGCCCCAGCATTTT.

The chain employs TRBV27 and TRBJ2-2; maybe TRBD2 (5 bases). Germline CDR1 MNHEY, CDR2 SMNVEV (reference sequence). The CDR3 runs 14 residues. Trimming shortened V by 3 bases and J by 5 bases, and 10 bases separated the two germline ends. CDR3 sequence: CASSLPGGTGELFF. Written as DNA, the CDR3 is TGTGCCAGCAGTTTGCCAGGCGGGACCGGGGAGCTGTTTTTT.

CDR3 coding DNA: TGTGCCAGTGAAGACAGGGTCGGCAATTCACCCCTCCACTTT. Amino acid sequence: CASEDRVGNSPLHF. The chain has TRBV19 and TRBJ1-6, with 7 bases that match TRBD1. J gave up 7 bases and V 8 bases, and 8 bases lay outside the gene matches. Germline V CDR1 and CDR2: LNHDA, SQIVND (reference sequence). CDR3 size: 14 residues.

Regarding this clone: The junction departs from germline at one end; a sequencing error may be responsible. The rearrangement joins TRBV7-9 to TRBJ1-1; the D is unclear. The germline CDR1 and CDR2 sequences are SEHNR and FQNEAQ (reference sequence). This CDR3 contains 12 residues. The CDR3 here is CASSLAVYGAFF. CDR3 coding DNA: TGCGCCAGCAGCTTAGCTGTCTACGGAGCTTTCTTT. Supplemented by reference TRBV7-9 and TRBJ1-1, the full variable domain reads DTGVSQNPRHKITKRGQNVTFRCDPISEHNRLYWYRQTLGQGPEFLTYFQNEAQLEKSRLLSDRFSAERPKGSFSTLEIQRTEQGDSAMYLCASSLAVYGAFFGQGTRLTVV.

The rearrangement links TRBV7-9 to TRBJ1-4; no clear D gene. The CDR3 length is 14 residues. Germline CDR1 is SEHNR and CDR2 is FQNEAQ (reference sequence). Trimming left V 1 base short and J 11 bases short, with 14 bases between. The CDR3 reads CASSLDRSGRKLFF. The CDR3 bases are TGTGCCAGCAGCTTAGATCGGTCGGGTCGCAAACTGTTTTTT.